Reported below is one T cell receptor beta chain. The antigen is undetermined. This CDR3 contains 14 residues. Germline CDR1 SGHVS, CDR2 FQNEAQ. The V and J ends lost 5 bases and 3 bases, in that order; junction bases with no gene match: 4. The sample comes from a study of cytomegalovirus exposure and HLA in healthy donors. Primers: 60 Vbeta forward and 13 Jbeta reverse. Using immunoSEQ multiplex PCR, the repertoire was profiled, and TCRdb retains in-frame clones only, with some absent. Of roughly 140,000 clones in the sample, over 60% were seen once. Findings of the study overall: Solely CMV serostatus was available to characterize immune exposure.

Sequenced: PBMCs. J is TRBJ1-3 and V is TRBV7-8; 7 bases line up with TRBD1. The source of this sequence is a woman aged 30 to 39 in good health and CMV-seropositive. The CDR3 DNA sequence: TGTGCCAGCAGCCTGACAGGGAGTGGAAACACCATATATTTT. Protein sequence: CASSLTGSGNTIYF.